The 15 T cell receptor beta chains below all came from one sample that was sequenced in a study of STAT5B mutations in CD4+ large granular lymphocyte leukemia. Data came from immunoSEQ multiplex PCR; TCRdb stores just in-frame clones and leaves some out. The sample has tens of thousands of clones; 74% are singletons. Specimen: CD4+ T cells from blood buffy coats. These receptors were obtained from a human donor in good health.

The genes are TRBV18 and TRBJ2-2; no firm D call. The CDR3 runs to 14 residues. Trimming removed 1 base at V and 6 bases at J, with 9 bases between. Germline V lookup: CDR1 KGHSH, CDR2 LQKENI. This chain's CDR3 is CASSPRPEAGELFF. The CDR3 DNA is TGTGCCAGCTCACCACGGCCGGAAGCCGGGGAGCTGTTTTTT. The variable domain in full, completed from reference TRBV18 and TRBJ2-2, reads NAGVMQNPRHLVRRRGQEARLRCSPMKGHSHVYWYRQLPEEGLKFMVYLQKENIIDESGMPKERFSAEFPKEGPSILRIQQVVRGDSAAYFCASSPRPEAGELFFGEGSRLTVL.

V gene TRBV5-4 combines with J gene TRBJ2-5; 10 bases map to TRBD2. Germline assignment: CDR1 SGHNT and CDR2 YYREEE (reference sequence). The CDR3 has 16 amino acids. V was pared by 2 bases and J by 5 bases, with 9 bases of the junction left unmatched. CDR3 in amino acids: CASSLGLAGEAETQYF. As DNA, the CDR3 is TGTGCCAGCAGCTTAGGTCTAGCGGGAGAGGCGGAGACCCAGTACTTC.

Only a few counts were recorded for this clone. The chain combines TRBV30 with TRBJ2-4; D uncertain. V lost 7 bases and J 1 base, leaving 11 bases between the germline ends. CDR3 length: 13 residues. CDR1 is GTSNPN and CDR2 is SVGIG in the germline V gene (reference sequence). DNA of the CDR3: TGTGCCTTAAAGGTGGCCGCCAAAAACATTCAGTACTTC. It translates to CALKVAAKNIQYF.

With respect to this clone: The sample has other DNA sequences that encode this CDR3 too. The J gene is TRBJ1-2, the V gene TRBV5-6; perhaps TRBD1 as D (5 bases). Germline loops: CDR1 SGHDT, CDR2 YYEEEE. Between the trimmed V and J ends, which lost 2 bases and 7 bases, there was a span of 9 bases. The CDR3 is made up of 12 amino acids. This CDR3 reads CASSLGHGGYTF. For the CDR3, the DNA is TGTGCCAGCAGCTTAGGACATGGTGGCTACACCTTC.

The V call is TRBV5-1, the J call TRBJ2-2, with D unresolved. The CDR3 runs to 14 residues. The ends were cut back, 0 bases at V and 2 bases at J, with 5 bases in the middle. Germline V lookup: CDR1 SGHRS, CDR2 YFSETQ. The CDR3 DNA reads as TGCGCCAGCAGCTTGGGGCAAAACACCGGGGAGCTGTTTTTT. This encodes CASSLGQNTGELFF.

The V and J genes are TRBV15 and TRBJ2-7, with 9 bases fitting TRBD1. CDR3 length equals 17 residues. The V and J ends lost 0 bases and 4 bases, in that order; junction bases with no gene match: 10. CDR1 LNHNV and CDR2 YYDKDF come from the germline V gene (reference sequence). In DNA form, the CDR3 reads TGTGCCACCAGCAGAGATTTCGGACAGGGGAAATCTTACGAGCAGTACTTC. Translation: CATSRDFGQGKSYEQYF. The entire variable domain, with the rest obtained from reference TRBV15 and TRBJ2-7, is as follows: DAMVIQNPRYQVTQFGKPVTLSCSQTLNHNVMYWYQQKSSQAPKLLFHYYDKDFNNEADTPDNFQSRRPNTSFCFLDIRSPGLGDTAMYLCATSRDFGQGKSYEQYFGPGTRLTVT.

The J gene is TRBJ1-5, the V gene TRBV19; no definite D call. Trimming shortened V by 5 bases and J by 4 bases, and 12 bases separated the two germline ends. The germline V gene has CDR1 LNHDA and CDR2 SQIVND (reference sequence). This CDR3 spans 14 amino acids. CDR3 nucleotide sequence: TGTGCCAGTAGTTCATATGGCAGAAATCAGCCCCAGCATTTT. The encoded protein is CASSSYGRNQPQHF.

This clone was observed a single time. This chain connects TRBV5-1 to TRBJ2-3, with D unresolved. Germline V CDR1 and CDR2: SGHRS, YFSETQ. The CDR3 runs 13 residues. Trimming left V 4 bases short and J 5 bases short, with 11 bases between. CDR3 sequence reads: CASSALYLDTQYF. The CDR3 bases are TGCGCCAGCAGCGCCCTATATTTAGATACGCAGTATTTT. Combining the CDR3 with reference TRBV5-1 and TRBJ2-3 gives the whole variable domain KAGVTQTPRYLIKTRGQQVTLSCSPISGHRSVSWYQQTPGQGLQFLFEYFSETQRNKGNFPGRFSGRQFSNSRSEMNVSTLELGDSALYLCASSALYLDTQYFGPGTRLTVL.

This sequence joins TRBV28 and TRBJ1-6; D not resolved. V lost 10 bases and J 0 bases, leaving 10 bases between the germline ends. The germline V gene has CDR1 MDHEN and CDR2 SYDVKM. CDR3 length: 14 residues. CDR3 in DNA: TGTGCCACCCCCGGGCTCTCCTATAATTCACCCCTCCACTTT. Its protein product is CATPGLSYNSPLHF.

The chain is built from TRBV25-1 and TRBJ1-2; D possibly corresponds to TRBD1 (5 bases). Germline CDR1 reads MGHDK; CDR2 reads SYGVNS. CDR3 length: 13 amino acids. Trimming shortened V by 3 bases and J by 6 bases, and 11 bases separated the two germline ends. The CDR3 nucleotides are TGTGCCAGCAGTGAGGGACCCGGGGATGGCTACACCTTC. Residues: CASSEGPGDGYTF.

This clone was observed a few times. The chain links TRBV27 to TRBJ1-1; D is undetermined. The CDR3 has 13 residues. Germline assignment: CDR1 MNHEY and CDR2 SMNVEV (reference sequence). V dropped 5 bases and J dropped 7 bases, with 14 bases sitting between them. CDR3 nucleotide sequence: TGTGCCAGCAGTCGCGTAAGCGACGGTGAAGCTTTCTTT. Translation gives CASSRVSDGEAFF.

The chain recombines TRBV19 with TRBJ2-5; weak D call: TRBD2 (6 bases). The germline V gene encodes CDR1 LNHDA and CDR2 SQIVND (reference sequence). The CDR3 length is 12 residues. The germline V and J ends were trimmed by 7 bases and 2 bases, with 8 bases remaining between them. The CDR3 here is CASKGTQETQYF. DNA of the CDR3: TGTGCCAGTAAAGGGACTCAAGAGACCCAGTACTTC.

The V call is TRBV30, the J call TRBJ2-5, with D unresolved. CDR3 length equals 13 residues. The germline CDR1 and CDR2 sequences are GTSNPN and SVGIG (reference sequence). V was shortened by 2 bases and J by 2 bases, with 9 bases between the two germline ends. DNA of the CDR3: TGTGCCTGGAGTCTTGTACGGCAAGAGACCCAGTACTTC. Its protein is CAWSLVRQETQYF.

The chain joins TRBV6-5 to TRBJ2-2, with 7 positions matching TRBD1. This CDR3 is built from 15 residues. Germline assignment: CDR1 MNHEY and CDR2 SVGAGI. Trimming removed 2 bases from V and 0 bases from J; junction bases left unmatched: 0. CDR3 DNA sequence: TGTGCCAGCAGTTACGGGACAGCGAACACCGGGGAGCTGTTTTTT. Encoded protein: CASSYGTANTGELFF.

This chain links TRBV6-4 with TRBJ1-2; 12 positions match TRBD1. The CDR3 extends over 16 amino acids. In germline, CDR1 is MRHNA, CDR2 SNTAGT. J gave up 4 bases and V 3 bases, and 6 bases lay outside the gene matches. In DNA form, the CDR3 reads TGTGCCAGCAGTGAAGGGACAGGGGGCGCGGGCTATGGCTACACCTTC. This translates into CASSEGTGGAGYGYTF.